This TCR beta chain derives from a study of identical twins. Study results and caveats: Sequences that were out-of-frame, alpha and twin-shared displayed an excess of low generation probability. Interpretation of the results relied on cross-sectional statistical analysis and not on following the same donors.

The ends were cut back, 3 bases at V and 6 bases at J, with 12 bases in the middle. Germline CDR1 reads ENHRY; CDR2 reads SYGVKD. The CDR3 sequence is 13 residues long. A universal primer binding site was introduced by template switching. The final cDNA contained unique molecular identifiers. TCRdb independently ran MiXCR on the 5' RACE reads; one entry per CDR3 protein. The repertoire holds some 320,000 distinct CDR3 sequences, 10% to 15% seen once, with more than 6% in the top ten. This clonotype was seen only a few times. Its antigen remains unknown. This sample was shared with a second study, whose subject was yellow fever vaccine responses in identical twins. Per that study: It has been reported that, in twins, the vaccine T cell response seemed partly convergent and partly personalized.

This TCR came from a young woman in good health. The sequenced sample consisted of CD8+ T cells sorted from blood. J is TRBJ2-7 and V is TRBV10-3; unclear D gene. The CDR3 bases are TGTGCCATCAGTGAAGAGTTAGGAGTCGAGCAGTACTTC. Translating gives CAISEELGVEQYF.